What follows is one T cell receptor beta chain and its context. The target antigen is unknown. The data were produced by immunoSEQ multiplex PCR, yet TCRdb's version contains in-frame clones alone and is incomplete. The repertoire holds more than 80,000 clones, with around four fifths as singletons. The sample is drawn from a study of lymphopenia after photon versus proton radiotherapy. Regarding the study as a whole: After lymphocyte nadir, photon-treated repertoires showed oligoclonal expansion, especially CD8+ Temra.

CDR3 length equals 13 residues. V was trimmed by 6 bases and J by 5 bases, leaving 11 bases between them. CDR1 is SGHNT, CDR2 YYREEE, per germline (reference sequence). The chain combines TRBV5-4 with TRBJ2-2; D is perhaps TRBD2 (6 bases). Source: peripheral blood, taken from a patient treated with proton-based radiotherapy. The clonotype originates from a man aged 60-69 years with pancreatic cancer. CDR3 residues: CASKEGTTGELFF. The CDR3 DNA reads as TGTGCCAGCAAAGAGGGGACTACCGGGGAGCTGTTTTTT.